The source of this TCR beta chain is a study of Ad26.COV2.S vaccination and SARS-CoV-2 variants. Treatment defined: 15 to 20 received Ad26.COV2.S at low or high dose, single or two shots; 5 received placebo; per-sample allocation not given. Day 63 following the first vaccine or placebo injection was when the samples were taken. CDR1 is SGDLS, CDR2 YYNGEE, per germline. The CDR3 spans 16 residues. V lost 4 bases to trimming and J lost 4 bases; unmatched junction nucleotides: 13. Libraries were prepared by immunoSEQ multiplex PCR; TCRdb keeps only in-frame clonotypes and omits some of them. The repertoire holds over 300,000 clones, with about 83% as singletons.

This chain uses TRBV9 with TRBJ1-2; 7 bases fit TRBD1. The receptor was isolated from a person between 18 and 65 years old who received the Ad26.COV2.S COVID-19 vaccine or a placebo. Material: peripheral blood, obtained in a trial of Ad26.COV2.S vaccine versus placebo. The CDR3 is CASSPSLTGSVYGYTF. The CDR3 bases are TGTGCCAGCAGCCCTTCCTTGACAGGGTCTGTCTATGGCTACACCTTC.